The source of this T cell receptor beta chain is a study of monozygotic twins with inflammatory bowel disease. Germline-derived CDR1 and CDR2 are MDHEN and SYDVKM. The CDR3 runs to 16 residues. As to this clonotype: Its specificity is not known.

TCRdb derives one entry per CDR3 protein from the 5' RACE reads, leaving out DNA. The sample has 150,000 to 200,000 distinct CDR3 sequences. Study results and caveats: Among IBD patients, fewer clonotypes were shared with others than among healthy twins, especially with disease activity.

J is TRBJ2-2 and V is TRBV28. The TCR comes from a human donor with ulcerative colitis or Crohn's disease, or a healthy co-twin of an affected twin (not recorded which). Material for sequencing was blood. This chain's CDR3 is CASSPPSYANTGELFF. The full variable domain, in which reference TRBV28 and TRBJ2-2 provide the parts outside the CDR3, is DVKVTQSSRYLVKRTGEKVFLECVQDMDHENMFWYRQDPGLGLRLIYFSYDVKMKEKGDIPEGYSVSREKKERFSLILESASTNQTSMYLCASSPPSYANTGELFFGEGSRLTVL.